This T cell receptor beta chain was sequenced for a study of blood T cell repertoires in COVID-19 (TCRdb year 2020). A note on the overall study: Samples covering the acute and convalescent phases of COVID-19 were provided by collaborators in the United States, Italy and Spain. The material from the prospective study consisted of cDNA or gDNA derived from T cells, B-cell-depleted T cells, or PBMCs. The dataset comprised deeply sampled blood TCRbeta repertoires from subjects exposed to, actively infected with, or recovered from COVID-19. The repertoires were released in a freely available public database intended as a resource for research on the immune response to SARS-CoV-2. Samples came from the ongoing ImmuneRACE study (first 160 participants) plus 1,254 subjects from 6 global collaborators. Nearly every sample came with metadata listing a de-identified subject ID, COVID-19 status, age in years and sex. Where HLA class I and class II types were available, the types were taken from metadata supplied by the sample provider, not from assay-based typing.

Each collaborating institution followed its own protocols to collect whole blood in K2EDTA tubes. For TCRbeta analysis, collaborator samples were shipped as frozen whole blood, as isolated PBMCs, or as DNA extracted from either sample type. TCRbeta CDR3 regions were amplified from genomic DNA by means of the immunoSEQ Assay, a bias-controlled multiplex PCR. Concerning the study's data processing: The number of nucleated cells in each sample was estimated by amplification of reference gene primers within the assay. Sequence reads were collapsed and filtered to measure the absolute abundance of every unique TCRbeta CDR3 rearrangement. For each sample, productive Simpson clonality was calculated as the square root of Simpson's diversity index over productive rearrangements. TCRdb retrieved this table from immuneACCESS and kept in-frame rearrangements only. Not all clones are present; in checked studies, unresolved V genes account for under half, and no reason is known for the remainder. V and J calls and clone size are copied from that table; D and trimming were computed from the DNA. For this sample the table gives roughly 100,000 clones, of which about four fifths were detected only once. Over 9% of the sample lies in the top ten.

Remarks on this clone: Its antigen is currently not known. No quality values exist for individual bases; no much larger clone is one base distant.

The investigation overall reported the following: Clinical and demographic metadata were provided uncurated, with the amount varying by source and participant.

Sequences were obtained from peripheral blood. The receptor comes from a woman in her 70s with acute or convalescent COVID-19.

The CDR3: CASSPRVAKNIQYF. The nucleotides are TGTGCCAGCAGCCCCCGAGTAGCCAAAAACATTCAGTACTTC. The chain couples TRBV11-1 to TRBJ2-4; the D gene cannot be named for sure. Deletion took 5 bases off V and 0 bases off J, with a span of 8 bases between the germline ends. The germline V gene (reference sequence) gives CDR1 as SGHAT and CDR2 as FQDESV. The CDR3 numbers 14 residues from cysteine through phenylalanine. The DNA shown is the 42-base CDR3, in frame from base 1.